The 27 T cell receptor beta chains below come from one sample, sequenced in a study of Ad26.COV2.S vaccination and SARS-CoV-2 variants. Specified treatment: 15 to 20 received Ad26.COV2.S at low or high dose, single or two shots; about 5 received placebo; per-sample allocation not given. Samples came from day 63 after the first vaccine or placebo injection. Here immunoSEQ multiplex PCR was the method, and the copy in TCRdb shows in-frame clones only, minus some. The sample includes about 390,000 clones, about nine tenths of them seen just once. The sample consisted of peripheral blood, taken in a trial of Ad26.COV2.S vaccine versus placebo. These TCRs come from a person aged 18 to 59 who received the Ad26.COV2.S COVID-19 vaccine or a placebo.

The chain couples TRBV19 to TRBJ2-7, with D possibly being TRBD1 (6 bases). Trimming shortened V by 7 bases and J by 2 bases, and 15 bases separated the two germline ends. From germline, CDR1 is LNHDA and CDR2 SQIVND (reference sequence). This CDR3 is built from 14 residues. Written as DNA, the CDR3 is TGTGCCAGTACTCCAGGGGCGGAAACCTACGAGCAGTACTTC. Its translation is CASTPGAETYEQYF.

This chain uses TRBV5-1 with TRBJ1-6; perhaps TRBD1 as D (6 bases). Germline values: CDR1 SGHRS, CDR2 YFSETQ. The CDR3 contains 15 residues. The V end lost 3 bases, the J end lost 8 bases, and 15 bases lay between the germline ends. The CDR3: CASSWAGDLYSPLHF. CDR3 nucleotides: TGCGCCAGCAGCTGGGCAGGGGATCTATATTCACCCCTCCACTTT.

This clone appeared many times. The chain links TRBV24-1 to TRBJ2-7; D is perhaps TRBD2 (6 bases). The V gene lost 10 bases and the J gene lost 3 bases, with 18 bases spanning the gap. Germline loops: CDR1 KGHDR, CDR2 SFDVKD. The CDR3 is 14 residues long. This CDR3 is CATKEEGGGYEQYF. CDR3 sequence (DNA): TGTGCCACTAAAGAGGAGGGCGGCGGCTACGAGCAGTACTTC.

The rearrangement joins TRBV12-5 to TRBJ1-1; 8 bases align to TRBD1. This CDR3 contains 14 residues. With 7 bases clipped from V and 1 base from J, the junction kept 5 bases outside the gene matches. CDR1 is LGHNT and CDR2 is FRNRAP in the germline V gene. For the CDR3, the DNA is TGTGCTAGTGCCCAACAGGGGGGGAACACTGAAGCTTTCTTT. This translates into CASAQQGGNTEAFF.

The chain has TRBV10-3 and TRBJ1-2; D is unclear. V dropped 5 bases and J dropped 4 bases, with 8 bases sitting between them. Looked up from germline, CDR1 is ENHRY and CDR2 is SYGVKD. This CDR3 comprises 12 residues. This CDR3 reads CAISTGPYGYTF. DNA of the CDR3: TGTGCCATCAGTACGGGTCCCTATGGCTACACCTTC.

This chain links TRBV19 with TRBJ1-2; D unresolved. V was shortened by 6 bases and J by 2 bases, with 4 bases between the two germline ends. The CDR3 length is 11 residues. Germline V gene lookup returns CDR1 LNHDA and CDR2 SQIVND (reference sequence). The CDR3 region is CASRANYGYTF. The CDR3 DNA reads TGTGCCAGTAGGGCCAACTATGGCTACACCTTC. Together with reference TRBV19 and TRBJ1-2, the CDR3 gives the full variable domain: DGGITQSPKYLFRKEGQNVTLSCEQNLNHDAMYWYRQDPGQGLRLIYYSQIVNDFQKGDIAEGYSVSREKKESFPLTVTSAQKNPTAFYLCASRANYGYTFGSGTRLTVV.

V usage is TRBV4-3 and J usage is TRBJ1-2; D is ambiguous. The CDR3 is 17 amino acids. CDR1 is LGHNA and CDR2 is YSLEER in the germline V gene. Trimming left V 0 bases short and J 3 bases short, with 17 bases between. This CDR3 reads CASSQDAWPDKHYGYTF. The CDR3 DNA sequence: TGCGCCAGCAGCCAAGACGCCTGGCCAGACAAACACTATGGCTACACCTTC.

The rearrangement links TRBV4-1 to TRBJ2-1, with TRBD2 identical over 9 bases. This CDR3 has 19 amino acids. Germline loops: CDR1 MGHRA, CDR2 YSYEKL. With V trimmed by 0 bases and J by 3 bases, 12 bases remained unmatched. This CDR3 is CASSQDLTLRGGLYNEQFF. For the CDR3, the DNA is TGCGCCAGCAGCCAAGATTTGACTTTGCGGGGGGGCCTCTACAATGAGCAGTTCTTC.

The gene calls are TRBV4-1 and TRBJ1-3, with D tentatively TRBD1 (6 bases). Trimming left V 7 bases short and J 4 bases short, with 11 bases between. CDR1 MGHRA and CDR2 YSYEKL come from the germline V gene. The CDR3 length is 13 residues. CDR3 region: CASKRTAGNTIYF. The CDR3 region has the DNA TGCGCCAGCAAACGGACAGCCGGAAACACCATATATTTT.

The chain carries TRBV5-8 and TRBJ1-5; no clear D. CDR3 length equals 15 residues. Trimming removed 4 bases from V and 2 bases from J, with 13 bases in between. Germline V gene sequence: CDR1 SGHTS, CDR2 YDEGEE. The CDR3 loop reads CASSGTSLGNQPQHF. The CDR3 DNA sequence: TGTGCCAGCAGCGGAACGTCGCTCGGCAATCAGCCCCAGCATTTT.

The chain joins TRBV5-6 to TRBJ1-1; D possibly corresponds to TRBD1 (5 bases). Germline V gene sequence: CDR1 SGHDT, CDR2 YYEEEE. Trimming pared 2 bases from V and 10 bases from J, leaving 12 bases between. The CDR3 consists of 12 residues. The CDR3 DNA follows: TGTGCCAGCAGCTTTGGGGAGAGGGGAGCTTTCTTT. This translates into CASSFGERGAFF.

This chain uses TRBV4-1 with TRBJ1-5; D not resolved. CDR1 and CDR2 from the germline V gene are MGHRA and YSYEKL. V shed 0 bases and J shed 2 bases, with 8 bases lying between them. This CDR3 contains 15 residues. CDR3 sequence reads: CASSQEGFGNQPQHF. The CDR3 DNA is TGCGCCAGCAGCCAAGAAGGGTTCGGCAATCAGCCCCAGCATTTT.

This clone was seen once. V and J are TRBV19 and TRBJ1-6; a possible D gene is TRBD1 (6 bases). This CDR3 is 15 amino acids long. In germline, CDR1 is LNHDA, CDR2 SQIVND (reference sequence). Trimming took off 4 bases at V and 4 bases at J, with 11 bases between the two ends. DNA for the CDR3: TGTGCCAGTAGTACAGCGGGACATTATAATTCACCCCTCCACTTT. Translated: CASSTAGHYNSPLHF.

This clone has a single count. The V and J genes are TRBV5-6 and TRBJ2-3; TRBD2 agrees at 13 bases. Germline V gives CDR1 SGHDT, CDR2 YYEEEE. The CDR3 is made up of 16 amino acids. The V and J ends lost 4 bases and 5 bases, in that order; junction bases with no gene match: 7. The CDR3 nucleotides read TGTGCCAGCAGCGTGGGACTAGCGGGGTTCGGAGATACGCAGTATTTT. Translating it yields CASSVGLAGFGDTQYF.

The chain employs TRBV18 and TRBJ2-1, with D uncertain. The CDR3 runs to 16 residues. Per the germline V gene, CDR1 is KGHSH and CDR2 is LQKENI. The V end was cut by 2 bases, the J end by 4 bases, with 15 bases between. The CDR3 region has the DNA TGTGCCAGCTCACCATACAAGACCAGGTATTACAATGAGCAGTTCTTC. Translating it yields CASSPYKTRYYNEQFF.

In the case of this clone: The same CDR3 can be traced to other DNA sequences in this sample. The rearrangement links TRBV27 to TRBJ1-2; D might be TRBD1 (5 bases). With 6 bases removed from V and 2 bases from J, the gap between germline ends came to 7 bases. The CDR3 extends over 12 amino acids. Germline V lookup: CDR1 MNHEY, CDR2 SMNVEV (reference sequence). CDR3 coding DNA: TGTGCCAGCAGGCAGGGAAACTATGGCTACACCTTC. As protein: CASRQGNYGYTF.

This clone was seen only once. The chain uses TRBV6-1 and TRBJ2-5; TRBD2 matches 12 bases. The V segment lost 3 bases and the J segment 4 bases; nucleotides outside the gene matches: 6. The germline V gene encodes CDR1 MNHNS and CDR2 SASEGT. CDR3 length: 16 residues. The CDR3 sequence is CASSDPRTSGVETQYF. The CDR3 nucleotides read TGTGCCAGCAGTGACCCCAGGACTAGCGGGGTAGAGACCCAGTACTTC.

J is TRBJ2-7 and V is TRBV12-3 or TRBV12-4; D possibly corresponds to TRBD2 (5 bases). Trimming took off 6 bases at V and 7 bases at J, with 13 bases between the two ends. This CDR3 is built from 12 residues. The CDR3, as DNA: TGTGCCAGCAGGGGTGCCGGGGAAGAGCAGTACTTC. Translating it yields CASRGAGEEQYF.

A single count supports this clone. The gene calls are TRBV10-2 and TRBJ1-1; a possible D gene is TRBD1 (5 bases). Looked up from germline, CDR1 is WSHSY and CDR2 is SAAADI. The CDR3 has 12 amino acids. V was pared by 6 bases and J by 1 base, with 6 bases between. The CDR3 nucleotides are TGCGCCAGCAGAGGGACGAACACTGAAGCTTTCTTT. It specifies CASRGTNTEAFF.

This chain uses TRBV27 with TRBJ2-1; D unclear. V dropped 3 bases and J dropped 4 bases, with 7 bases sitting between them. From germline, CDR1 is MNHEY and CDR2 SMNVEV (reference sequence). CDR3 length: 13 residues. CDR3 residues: CASSFGRYNEQFF. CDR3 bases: TGTGCCAGCAGTTTTGGCAGATACAATGAGCAGTTCTTC.

The CDR3 DNA sequence: TGTGCCAGCAAGCTCCAGGGTTACGAGCAGTACTTC. Its protein product is CASKLQGYEQYF. V usage is TRBV2 and J usage is TRBJ2-7; D may be TRBD1 (5 bases). V lost 7 bases, J lost 4 bases, and 11 bases lay in between. The length of the CDR3 is 12 residues. CDR1 is SNHLY and CDR2 is FYNNEI in the germline V gene.

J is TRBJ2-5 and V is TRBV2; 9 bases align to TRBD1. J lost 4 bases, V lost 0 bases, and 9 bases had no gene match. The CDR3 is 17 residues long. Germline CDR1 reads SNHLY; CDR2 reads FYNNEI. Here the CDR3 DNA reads TGTGCCAGCAGTGAAGCTAAGGGGTACAGGGGGCTAGAGACCCAGTACTTC. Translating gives CASSEAKGYRGLETQYF.

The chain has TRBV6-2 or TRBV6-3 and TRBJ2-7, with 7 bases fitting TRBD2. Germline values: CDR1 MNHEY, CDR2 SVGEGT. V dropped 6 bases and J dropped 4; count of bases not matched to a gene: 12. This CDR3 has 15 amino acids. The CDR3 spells CASSSLVAGLYEQYF. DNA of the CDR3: TGTGCCAGCAGCTCACTAGTAGCGGGTCTATACGAGCAGTACTTC.

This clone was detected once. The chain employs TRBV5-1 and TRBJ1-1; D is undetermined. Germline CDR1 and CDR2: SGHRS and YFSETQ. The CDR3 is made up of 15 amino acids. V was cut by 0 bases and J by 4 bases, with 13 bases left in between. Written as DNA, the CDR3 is TGCGCCAGCAGCTTGGTATCGTCAGGCGGCACTGAAGCTTTCTTT. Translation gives CASSLVSSGGTEAFF. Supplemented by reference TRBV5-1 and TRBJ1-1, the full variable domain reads KAGVTQTPRYLIKTRGQQVTLSCSPISGHRSVSWYQQTPGQGLQFLFEYFSETQRNKGNFPGRFSGRQFSNSRSEMNVSTLELGDSALYLCASSLVSSGGTEAFFGQGTRLTVV.

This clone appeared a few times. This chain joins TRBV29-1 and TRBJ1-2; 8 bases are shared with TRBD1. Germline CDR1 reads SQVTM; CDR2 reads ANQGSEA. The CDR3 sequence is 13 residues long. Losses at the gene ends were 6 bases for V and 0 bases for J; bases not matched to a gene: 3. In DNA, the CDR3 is TGCAGCGTCTTACAGGGGGCTAACTATGGCTACACCTTC. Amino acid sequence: CSVLQGANYGYTF.

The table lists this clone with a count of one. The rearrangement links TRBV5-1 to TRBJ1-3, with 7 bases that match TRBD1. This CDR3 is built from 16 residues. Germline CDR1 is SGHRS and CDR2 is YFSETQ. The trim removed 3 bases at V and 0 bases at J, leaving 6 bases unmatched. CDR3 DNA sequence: TGCGCCAGCAGCTCATCCCAGGGGGTCTCTGGAAACACCATATATTTT. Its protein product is CASSSSQGVSGNTIYF.

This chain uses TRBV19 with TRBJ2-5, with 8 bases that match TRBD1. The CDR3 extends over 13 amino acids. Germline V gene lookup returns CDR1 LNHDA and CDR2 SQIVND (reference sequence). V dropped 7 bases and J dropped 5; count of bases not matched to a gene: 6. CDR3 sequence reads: CASTRQGSETQYF. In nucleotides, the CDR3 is TGTGCCAGTACCCGACAGGGGTCCGAGACCCAGTACTTC.